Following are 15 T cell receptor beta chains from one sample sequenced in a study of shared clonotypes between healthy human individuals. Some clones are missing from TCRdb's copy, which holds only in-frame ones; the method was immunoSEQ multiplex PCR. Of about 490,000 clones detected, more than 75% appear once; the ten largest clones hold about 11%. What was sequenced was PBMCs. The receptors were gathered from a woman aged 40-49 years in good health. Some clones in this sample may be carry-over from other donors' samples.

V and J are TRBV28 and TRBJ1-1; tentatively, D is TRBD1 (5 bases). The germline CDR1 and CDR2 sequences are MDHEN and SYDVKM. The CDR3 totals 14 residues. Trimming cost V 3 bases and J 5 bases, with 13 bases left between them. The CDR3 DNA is TGTGCCAGCAGTTTTGGAGGGGCTCAAACTGAAGCTTTCTTT. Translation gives CASSFGGAQTEAFF. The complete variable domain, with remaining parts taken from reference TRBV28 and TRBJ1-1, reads DVKVTQSSRYLVKRTGEKVFLECVQDMDHENMFWYRQDPGLGLRLIYFSYDVKMKEKGDIPEGYSVSREKKERFSLILESASTNQTSMYLCASSFGGAQTEAFFGQGTRLTVV.

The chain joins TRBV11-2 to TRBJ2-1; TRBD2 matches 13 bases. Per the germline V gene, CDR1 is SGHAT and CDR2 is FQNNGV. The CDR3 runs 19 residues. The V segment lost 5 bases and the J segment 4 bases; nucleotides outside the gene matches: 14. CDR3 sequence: CASSPYPTSGRAGYNEQFF. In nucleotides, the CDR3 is TGTGCCAGCAGCCCCTACCCCACTAGCGGGAGGGCCGGATACAATGAGCAGTTCTTC.

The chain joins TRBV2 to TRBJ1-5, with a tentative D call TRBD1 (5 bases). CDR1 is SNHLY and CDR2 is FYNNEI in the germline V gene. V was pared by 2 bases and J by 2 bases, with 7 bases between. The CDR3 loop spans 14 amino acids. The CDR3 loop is CASSELGGNQPQHF. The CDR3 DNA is TGTGCCAGCAGTGAATTGGGGGGCAATCAGCCCCAGCATTTT.

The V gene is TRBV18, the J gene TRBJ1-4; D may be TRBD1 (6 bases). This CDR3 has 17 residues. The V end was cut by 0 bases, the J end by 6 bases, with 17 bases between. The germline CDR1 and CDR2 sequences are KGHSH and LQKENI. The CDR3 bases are TGTGCCAGCTCACCACCTGATAACGACCAGGGGTATGAAAAACTGTTTTTT. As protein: CASSPPDNDQGYEKLFF.

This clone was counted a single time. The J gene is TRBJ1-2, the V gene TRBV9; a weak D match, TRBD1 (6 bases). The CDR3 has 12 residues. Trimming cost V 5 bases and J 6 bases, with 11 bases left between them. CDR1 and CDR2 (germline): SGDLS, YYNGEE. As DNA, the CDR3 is TGTGCCAGCAGGAGGGGGGTAGATGGCTACACCTTC. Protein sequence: CASRRGVDGYTF. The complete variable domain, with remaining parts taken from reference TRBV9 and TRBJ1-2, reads DSGVTQTPKHLITATGQRVTLRCSPRSGDLSVYWYQQSLDQGLQFLIQYYNGEERAKGNILERFSAQQFPDLHSELNLSSLELGDSALYFCASRRGVDGYTFGSGTRLTVV.

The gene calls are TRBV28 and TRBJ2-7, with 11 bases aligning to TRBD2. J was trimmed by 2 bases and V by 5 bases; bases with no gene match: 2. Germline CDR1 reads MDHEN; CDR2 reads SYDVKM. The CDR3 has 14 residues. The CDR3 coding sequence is TGTGCCAGCAGTCCACTAGCGGGAGCCTACGAGCAGTACTTC. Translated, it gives CASSPLAGAYEQYF.

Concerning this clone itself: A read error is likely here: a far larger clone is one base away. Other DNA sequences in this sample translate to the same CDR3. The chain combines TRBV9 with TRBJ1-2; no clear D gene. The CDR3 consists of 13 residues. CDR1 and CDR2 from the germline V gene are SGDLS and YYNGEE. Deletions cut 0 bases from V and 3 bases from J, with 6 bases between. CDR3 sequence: CASSVGSYYGYTF. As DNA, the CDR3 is TGTGCCAGCAGCGTAGGGTCATACTATGGCTACACCTTC.

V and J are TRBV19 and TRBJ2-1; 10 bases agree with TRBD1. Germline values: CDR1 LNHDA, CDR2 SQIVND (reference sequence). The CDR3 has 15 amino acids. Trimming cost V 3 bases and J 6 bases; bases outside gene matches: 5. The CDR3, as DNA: TGTGCCAGTAGTATGACAGGGGGCTTCCCCAATGAGCAGTTCTTC. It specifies CASSMTGGFPNEQFF.

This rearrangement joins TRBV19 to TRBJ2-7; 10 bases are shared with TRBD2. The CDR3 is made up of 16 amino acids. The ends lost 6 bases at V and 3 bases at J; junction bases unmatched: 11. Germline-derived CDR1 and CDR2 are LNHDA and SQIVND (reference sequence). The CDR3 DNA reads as TGTGCCAGTAGCTGGACTAGCGGACAGCATATCTACGAGCAGTACTTC. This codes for CASSWTSGQHIYEQYF.

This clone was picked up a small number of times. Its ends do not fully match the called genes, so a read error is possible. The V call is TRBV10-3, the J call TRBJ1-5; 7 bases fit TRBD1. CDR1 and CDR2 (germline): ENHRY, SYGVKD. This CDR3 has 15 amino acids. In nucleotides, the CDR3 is TGTGCCAGCAGTGGGCAGACAGGGCATAGTCAGCCCCAGCATTTT. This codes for CASSGQTGHSQPQHF.

In DNA, the CDR3 is TGTGCCAGCAGCTTAAGGCGGGGACTAGCGGGACCCGGGGAGCTGTTTTTT. It specifies CASSLRRGLAGPGELFF. The V call is TRBV7-2, the J call TRBJ2-2, with 13 bases that match TRBD2. The CDR3 has 17 amino acids. Germline V gene lookup returns CDR1 SGHTA and CDR2 FQGNSA. V was pared by 2 bases and J by 6 bases, with 6 bases of the junction left unmatched.

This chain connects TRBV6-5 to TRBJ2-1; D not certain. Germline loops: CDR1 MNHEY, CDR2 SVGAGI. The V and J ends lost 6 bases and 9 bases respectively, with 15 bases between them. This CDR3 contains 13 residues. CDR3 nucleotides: TGTGCCAGCAGACCGAGGTGGGATCGTGAGCAGTTCTTC. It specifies CASRPRWDREQFF.

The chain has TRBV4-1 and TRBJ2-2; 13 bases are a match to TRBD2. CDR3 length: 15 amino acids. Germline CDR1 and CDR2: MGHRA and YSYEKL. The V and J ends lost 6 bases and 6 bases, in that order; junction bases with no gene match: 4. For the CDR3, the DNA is TGCGCCAGCAGAGGACTAGCGGGAGTTCCCGGGGAGCTGTTTTTT. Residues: CASRGLAGVPGELFF.

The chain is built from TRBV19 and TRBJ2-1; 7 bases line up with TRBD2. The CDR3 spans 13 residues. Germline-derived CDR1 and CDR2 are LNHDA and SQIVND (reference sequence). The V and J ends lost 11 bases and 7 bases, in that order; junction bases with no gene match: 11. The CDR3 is CAARTSGGNEQFF. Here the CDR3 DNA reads TGTGCCGCACGGACTAGTGGGGGGAATGAGCAGTTCTTC.

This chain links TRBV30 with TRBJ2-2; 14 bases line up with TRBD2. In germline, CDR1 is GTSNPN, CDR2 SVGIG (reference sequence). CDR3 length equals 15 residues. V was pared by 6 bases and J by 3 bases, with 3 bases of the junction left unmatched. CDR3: CACPGLAGDTGELFF. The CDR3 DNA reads TGTGCCTGCCCGGGACTAGCGGGGGACACCGGGGAGCTGTTTTTT.